This TCR beta chain is drawn from a study of blood T cells in healthy people across ages. Study conclusions and caveats: Researchers report that TCR beta diversity correlated strongly with naive T cell percentage.

This CDR3 contains 15 residues. The germline gives CDR1 LGHDT, CDR2 YNNKEL (reference sequence). Trimming took 1 base from V and 4 from J, leaving 11 bases between them. Each donor was a healthy Caucasian individual from Russia, aged about 6 to 95. Every participating donor contributed roughly 11 milliliters of peripheral blood through a draw. With a J-beta primer mix and a sample-barcoded 5' primer, a second PCR ran 7 to 11 cycles. TCRdb fed the 5' RACE reads into MiXCR, producing one record per CDR3 protein. The table shows fewer than 800,000 distinct CDR3 sequences, with approximately 50% occurring only once. This clonotype has only a few counts. Its antigen is unknown.

Sequenced sample: blood. The rearrangement joins TRBV3-1 to TRBJ1-5; maybe TRBD1 (6 bases). This receptor was obtained from a woman aged 60-75 years in good health. The CDR3 nucleotides are TGTGCCAGCAGCCAAGGCGGACAGAGAAATCAGCCCCAGCATTTT. This codes for CASSQGGQRNQPQHF.